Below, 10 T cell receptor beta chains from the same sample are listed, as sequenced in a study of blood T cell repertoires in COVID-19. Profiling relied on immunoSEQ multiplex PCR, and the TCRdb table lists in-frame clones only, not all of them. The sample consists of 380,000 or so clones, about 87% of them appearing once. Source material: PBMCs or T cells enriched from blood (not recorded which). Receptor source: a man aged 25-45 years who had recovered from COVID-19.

The CDR3 nucleotides read TGTGCCAGCAGCCGAGGTGAGGGGGCCAATGAGCAGTTCTTC. Its protein product is CASSRGEGANEQFF. The chain uses TRBV3-1 (or the pseudogene TRBV3-2) and TRBJ2-1, with 7 positions matching TRBD1. The CDR3 has 14 residues. V was pared by 4 bases and J by 6 bases, with 6 bases of the junction left unmatched. Germline lookup yields CDR1 LGHDT and CDR2 YNNKEL (reference sequence).

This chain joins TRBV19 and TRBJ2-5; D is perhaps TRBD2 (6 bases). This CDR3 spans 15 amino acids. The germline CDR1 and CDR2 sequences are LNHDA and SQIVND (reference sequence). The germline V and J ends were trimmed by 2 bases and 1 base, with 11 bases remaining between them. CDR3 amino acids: CASSIRRGAQETQYF. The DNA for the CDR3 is TGTGCCAGTAGTATAAGGCGGGGCGCCCAAGAGACCCAGTACTTC.

The CDR3: CASSPTGPETQYF. Here the CDR3 DNA reads TGTGCCAGCAGTCCCACAGGGCCAGAGACCCAGTACTTC. V gene TRBV27 combines with J gene TRBJ2-5; tentative D call: TRBD1 (6 bases). Trimming shortened V by 5 bases and J by 4 bases, and 11 bases separated the two germline ends. In germline, CDR1 is MNHEY, CDR2 SMNVEV (reference sequence). The CDR3 loop spans 13 amino acids.

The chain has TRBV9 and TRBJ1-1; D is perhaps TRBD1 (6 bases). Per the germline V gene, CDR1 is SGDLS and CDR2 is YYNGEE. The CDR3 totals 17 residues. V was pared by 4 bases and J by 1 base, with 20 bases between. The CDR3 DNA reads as TGTGCCAGCAGCCCAGGGGTCGGGGCAGGGCGGAACACTGAAGCTTTCTTT. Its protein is CASSPGVGAGRNTEAFF.

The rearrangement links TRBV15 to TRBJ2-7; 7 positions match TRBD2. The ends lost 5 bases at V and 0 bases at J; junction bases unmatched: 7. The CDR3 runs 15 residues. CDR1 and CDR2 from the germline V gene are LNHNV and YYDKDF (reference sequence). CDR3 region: CATSRTAGSSYEQYF. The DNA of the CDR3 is TGTGCCACCAGCCGAACAGCGGGGAGCTCCTACGAGCAGTACTTC.

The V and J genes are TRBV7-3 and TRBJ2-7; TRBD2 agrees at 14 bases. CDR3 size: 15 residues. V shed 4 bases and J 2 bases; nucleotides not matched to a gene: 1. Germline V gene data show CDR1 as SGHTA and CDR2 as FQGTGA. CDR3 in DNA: TGTGCCAGCAGCTCGGGACTAGCGGGGGCCTACGAGCAGTACTTC. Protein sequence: CASSSGLAGAYEQYF. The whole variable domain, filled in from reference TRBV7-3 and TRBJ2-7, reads GAGVSQTPSNKVTEKGKYVELRCDPISGHTALYWYRQSLGQGPEFLIYFQGTGAADDSGLPNDRFFAVRPEGSVSTLKIQRTERGDSAVYLCASSSGLAGAYEQYFGPGTRLTVT.

The CDR3 sequence: CASSPDRTLPLHF. The CDR3, as DNA: TGCGCCAGCAGCCCGGACAGAACTCTACCCCTCCACTTT. V usage is TRBV5-1 and J usage is TRBJ1-6; tentatively, D is TRBD1 (6 bases). The CDR3 length is 13 residues. Trimming removed 4 bases at V and 12 bases at J, with 14 bases between. The germline V gene encodes CDR1 SGHRS and CDR2 YFSETQ.

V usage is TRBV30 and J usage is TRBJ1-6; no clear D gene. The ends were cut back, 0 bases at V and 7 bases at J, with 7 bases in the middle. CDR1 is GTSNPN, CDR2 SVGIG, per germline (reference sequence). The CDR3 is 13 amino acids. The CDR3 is CAWSVLVNSPLHF. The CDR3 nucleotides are TGTGCCTGGAGTGTACTGGTGAATTCACCCCTCCACTTT.

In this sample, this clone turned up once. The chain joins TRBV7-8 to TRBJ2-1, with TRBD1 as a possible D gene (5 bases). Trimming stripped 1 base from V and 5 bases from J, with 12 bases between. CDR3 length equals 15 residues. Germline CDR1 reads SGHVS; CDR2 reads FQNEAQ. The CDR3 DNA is TGTGCCAGCAGCTTAGAAGGGGTCGCACACAATGAGCAGTTCTTC. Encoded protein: CASSLEGVAHNEQFF.

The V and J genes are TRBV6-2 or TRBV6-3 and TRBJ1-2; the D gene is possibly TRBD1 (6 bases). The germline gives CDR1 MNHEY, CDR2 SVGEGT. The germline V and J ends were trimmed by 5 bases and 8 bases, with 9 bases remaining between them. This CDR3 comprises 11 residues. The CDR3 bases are TGTGCCAGCAGTCAGGACAGAGGCTACACCTTC. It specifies CASSQDRGYTF.